Listed below are T cell receptor beta chains from one sample, sequenced in a study of read filtering for tumor transcriptome and immune sequencing. TCRdb used MiXCR to reprocess the reads, holding one entry per CDR3 protein. This table has about 86,000 distinct CDR3 sequences, 9% to 15% appearing once. Sequencing used a population of CD138-negative cells sorted from bone marrow. These receptors all come from a donor at least 40 years old with multiple myeloma. CDR3s include the opening cysteine and the closing phenylalanine or tryptophan. The D gene is left open where the match is weak. Size values are once, few and many counts, or a class for expanded clones, and some rows have none.

many,NA,TRBJ2-3,14,TRBV12-3/TRBV12-4,TGTGCCAGCAGCCATGGACAGCGCACAGATACGCAGTATTTT,CASSHGQRTDTQYF
many,NA,TRBJ1-1,16,TRBV5-1,TGCGCCAGCAGCTTGCTACCAGGGACACAGAACACTGAAGCTTTCTTT,CASSLLPGTQNTEAFF
many,NA,TRBJ2-7,15,TRBV7-2,TGTGCCAGCAGCGACCGGGCCTTCAACCCCTACGAGCAGTACTTC,CASSDRAFNPYEQYF
many,TRBD1,TRBJ2-3,17,TRBV23-1,TGCGCCAGCAGTCAACGATGTCCGGGACAGGGGACAGATACGCAGTATTTT,CASSQRCPGQGTDTQYF
NA,NA,TRBJ2-7,14,TRBV28,TGTGCCAGCAGTTGGGGCCGGGGAAGCCACGAGCAGTACTTC,CASSWGRGSHEQYF
many,TRBD1,TRBJ2-7,14,TRBV7-6,TGTGCCAGCAGCTTGACAGGGTTAACCTACGAGCAGTACTTC,CASSLTGLTYEQYF
many,NA,TRBJ1-4,12,TRBV20-1,TGCAGTGCTGATGAAAGGGGGGAAAAACTGTTTTTT,CSADERGEKLFF
NA,TRBD1,TRBJ2-2,15,TRBV28,TGTGCCAGCAGTCAAAGGGACAGGGATTCCGGGGTGCTGTTTTTT,CASSQRDRDSGVLFF
many,NA,TRBJ2-7,11,TRBV29-1,TGCAGCGGGGGACAACTATACGAGCAGTACTTC,CSGGQLYEQYF
many,NA,TRBJ2-1,15,TRBV20-1,TGCAGTGCCCGGCGTTTACAGGGTTCAAACAATGAGCAGTTCTTC,CSARRLQGSNNEQFF
many,NA,TRBJ2-1,11,TRBV2,TGTGCCAGCATGGGATACAATGAGCAGTTCTTC,CASMGYNEQFF
many,TRBD2,TRBJ2-3,20,TRBV6-2/TRBV6-3,TGTGCCAGCAGTTACCCCGGACTAGCGGGAGGCCTATCTAGCACAGATACGCAGTATTTT,CASSYPGLAGGLSSTDTQYF
NA,TRBD1,TRBJ2-2,15,TRBV5-1,TGTGCCAGCAGCACCCGGGACAGGGCCACCGGGGAGCTGTTTTTT,CASSTRDRATGELFF
NA,NA,TRBJ1-5,15,TRBV20-1,TGCAGTGCGTCCGCGGGAGTGCAGGTGAATCAGCCCCAGCATTTT,CSASAGVQVNQPQHF
many,NA,TRBJ2-7,13,TRBV7-8,TGTGCCAGCAGTCGTAGCCAAGCCTACGAGCAGTACTTC,CASSRSQAYEQYF
NA,TRBD1,TRBJ1-1,14,TRBV27,TGTGCCAGCAGTTCCAGACAGGGGCACACTGAAGCTTTCTTT,CASSSRQGHTEAFF
many,NA,TRBJ1-1,15,TRBV7-9,TGTGCCAGCAGCTTGGGGGGTTCCATGAACACTGAAGCTTTCTTT,CASSLGGSMNTEAFF
many,NA,TRBJ2-7,8,TRBV28,TGTGCCAGCGGCCACTTCTGGTTC,CASGHFWF
NA,TRBD1,TRBJ1-5,15,TRBV27,TGTGCCAGCAGTATCCAGGGGGCTGGCAATCAGCCCCAGCATTTT,CASSIQGAGNQPQHF
NA,NA,TRBJ1-1,14,TRBV4-1,TGCGCCAGCCGCCGGGCTGGGGGGGCGCCTGAAGCTTTCTTT,CASRRAGGAPEAFF
many,NA,TRBJ1-1,16,TRBV30,TGTGCCTGGAAAAAGGGGACCTCCAGGCCGAACACTGAAGCTTTCTTT,CAWKKGTSRPNTEAFF
NA,TRBD1,TRBJ1-2,15,TRBV29-1,TGCAGCGCTGATGTGCTGGACAGGAAAGTGTATGGCTACACCTTC,CSADVLDRKVYGYTF
many,TRBD2,TRBJ2-1,14,TRBV2,TGTGCCAGCGTGCTAGCGGGAGCCAGCAATGAGCAGTTCTTC,CASVLAGASNEQFF
many,TRBD2,TRBJ2-3,18,TRBV7-9,TGTGCCAGCAGCTTAGGGCCCTCTCTAGCGGGATACACAGATACGCAGTATTTT,CASSLGPSLAGYTDTQYF
many,TRBD1,TRBJ2-7,15,TRBV18,TGTGCCAGCTCACCACCGGGGACAGGGTTCTACGAGCAGTACTTC,CASSPPGTGFYEQYF
many,TRBD2,TRBJ2-2,15,TRBV12-3/TRBV12-4,TGTGCCAGCTTAGATCTAGCGGCCCCTTCCGGGGAGCTGTTTTTT,CASLDLAAPSGELFF
many,TRBD1,TRBJ1-1,13,TRBV29-1,TGCAGCGCCGACAGGGGTAGCGTCACTGAAGCTTTCTTT,CSADRGSVTEAFF
many,NA,TRBJ2-1,13,TRBV19,TGTGCCAGTAGGGGGATTACCTACAATGAGCAGTTCTTC,CASRGITYNEQFF
NA,NA,TRBJ2-1,14,TRBV10-3,TGTGCCATGAGTGAGAGTATCCAGGACAATGAGCAGTTCTTC,CAMSESIQDNEQFF
many,NA,TRBJ2-1,22,TRBV21-1,TGTGCCAGCAGCGACCGGGACAGGGTCCCCTTTGCCGGGACTAGCGACTACAATGAGCAGTTCTTC,CASSDRDRVPFAGTSDYNEQFF
few,NA,TRBJ2-2,14,TRBV19,TGTGCCAGTAGGGAGACTGTCAACACCGGGGAGCTGTTTTTT,CASRETVNTGELFF
many,NA,TRBJ2-7,13,TRBV2,TGTGCCAGCAGTGCCGTTCAGGGTTTCGAGCAGTACTTC,CASSAVQGFEQYF
many,NA,TRBJ2-3,15,TRBV20-1,TGCAGTGCTAGTTCTGGCGGATTAGATTTAGATACGCAGTATTTT,CSASSGGLDLDTQYF
many,NA,TRBJ1-6,17,TRBV20-1,TGCAGTGCTAGAGCTCGGGGAGAAGGCTCCTATAATTCACCCCTCCACTTT,CSARARGEGSYNSPLHF
many,NA,TRBJ1-1,13,TRBV7-3,TGTGCCAGCAAACTGCGCCCAAACACTGAAGCTTTCTTT,CASKLRPNTEAFF
many,NA,TRBJ2-1,15,TRBV7-2,TGTGCCAGCAGCTTAGAGGGCAGCTCCTACAATGAGCAGTTCTTC,CASSLEGSSYNEQFF
NA,NA,TRBJ2-1,13,TRBV2,TGTGCCAGCAGTGAGGGAGAAGTAGTTGAGCAGTTCTTC,CASSEGEVVEQFF
many,NA,TRBJ1-1,13,TRBV2,TGTGCCAGCAGGAGAGATCGAAACACTGAAGCTTTCTTT,CASRRDRNTEAFF
many,NA,TRBJ2-1,13,TRBV5-1,TGCGCCAGCAGCGCGGTCAGGGGTCATGAGCAGTTCTTC,CASSAVRGHEQFF
many,NA,TRBJ2-1,13,TRBV6-2/TRBV6-3,TGTGCCAGCAGTTACTCGTCGATGGACCCCCAGTTCTTC,CASSYSSMDPQFF
many,NA,TRBJ2-1,15,TRBV25-1,TGTGCCAGCAGTGGTGAGACGAGCTCCTACAATGAGCAGTTCTTC,CASSGETSSYNEQFF
many,NA,TRBJ1-1,13,TRBV20-1,TGCAGTGCTAGTGGGGGGATGAACACTGAAGCTTTCTTT,CSASGGMNTEAFF